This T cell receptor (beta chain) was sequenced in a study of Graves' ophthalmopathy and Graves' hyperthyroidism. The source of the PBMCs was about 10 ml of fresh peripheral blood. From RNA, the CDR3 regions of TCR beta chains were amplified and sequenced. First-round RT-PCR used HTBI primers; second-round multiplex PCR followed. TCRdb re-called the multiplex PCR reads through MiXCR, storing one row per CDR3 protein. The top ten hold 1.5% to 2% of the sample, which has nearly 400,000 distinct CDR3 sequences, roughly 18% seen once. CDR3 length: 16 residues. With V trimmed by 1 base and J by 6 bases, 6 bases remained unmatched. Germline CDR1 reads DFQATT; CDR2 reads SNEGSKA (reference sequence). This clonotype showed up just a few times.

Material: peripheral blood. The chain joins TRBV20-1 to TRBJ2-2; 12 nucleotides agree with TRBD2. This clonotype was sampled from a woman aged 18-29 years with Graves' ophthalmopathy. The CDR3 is CSARVVASGGAGELFF. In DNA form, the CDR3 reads TGCAGTGCTAGAGTTGTAGCTAGCGGGGGGGCCGGGGAGCTGTTTTTT.